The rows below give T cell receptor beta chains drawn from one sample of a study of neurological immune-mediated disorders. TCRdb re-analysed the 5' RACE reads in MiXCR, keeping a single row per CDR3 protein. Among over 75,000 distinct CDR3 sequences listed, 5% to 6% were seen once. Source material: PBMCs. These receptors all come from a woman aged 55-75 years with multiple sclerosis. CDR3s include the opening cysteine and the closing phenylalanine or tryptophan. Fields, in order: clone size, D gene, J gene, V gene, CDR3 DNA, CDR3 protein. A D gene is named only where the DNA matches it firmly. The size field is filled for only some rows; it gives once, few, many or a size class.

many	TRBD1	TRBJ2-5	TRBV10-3	TGTGCCATCAGTGAGTGGACAGGGGAGACCCAGTACTTC	CAISEWTGETQYF
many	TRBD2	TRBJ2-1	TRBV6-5	TGTGCCACCCTCCCCTACAGCGGGGGGGTCGGTGAGCAGTTCTTC	CATLPYSGGVGEQFF
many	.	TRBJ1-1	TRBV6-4	TGTGCCAGCAGTGACTCGGACGGGGCCGCTGAAGCTTTCTTT	CASSDSDGAAEAFF
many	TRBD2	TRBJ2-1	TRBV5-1	TGCGCCAGCCGACCCCTACCTAGCGGGGCCCAACTCTCCTACAATGAGCAGTTCTTC	CASRPLPSGAQLSYNEQFF
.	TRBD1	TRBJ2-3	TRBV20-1	TGCAGTGCTAGAGAAGGGGGCTCAGATACGCAGTATTTT	CSAREGGSDTQYF
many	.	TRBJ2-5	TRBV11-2	TGTGCCAGCAGCCGATCCCGGGGTCGGGAGACCCAGTACTTC	CASSRSRGRETQYF
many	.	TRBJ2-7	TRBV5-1	TGCGCCAGCAGCGAAACTACCTCAGGGACGCGGGAGCAGTACTTC	CASSETTSGTREQYF
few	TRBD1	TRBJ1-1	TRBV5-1	TGCGCCAGCAACGACAGGGGGCGAGGGAACACTGAAGCTTTCTTT	CASNDRGRGNTEAFF
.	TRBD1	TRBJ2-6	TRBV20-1	TGCAGTGCTAGAGTCGGGACAGGGGGCTCTGGGGCCAACGTCCTGACTTTC	CSARVGTGGSGANVLTF
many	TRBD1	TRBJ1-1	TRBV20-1	TGCAGTGCTAGCAACAGGGGGCGGGACACTGAAGCTTTCTTT	CSASNRGRDTEAFF
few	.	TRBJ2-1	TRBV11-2	TGTGCCAGCAGCTTAGTCGGCAGTCGAGGTGAGCAGTTCTTC	CASSLVGSRGEQFF
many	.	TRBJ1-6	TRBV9	TGTGCCAGCAGCGTATCACAGGGCCACCAAAATTCACCCCTCCACTTT	CASSVSQGHQNSPLHF
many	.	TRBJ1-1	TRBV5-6	TGTGCCAGCAGCCTCGGACCGGGCAGAGAAGCTTTCTTT	CASSLGPGREAFF
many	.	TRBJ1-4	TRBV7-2	TGTGCCAGCAGCTTAAAGGAGGCAACTAATGAAAAACTGTTTTTT	CASSLKEATNEKLFF
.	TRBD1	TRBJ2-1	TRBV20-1	TGCAGTGCTTTTCCGGGACAGGGAGGTCGCGAGCGGTTCTTC	CSAFPGQGGRERFF
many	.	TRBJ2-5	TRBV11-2	TGTGCCAGCAGCTTAGGTCCTAGCGCCGAGATGGGCCAGTACTTC	CASSLGPSAEMGQYF
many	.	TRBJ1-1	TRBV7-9	TGTGCCAGCAGCTTAAGGTCAGTTGAAGCTTTCTTT	CASSLRSVEAFF
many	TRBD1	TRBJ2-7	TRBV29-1	TGCAGCGTTCCCCGGGACAGGGGCGAGCAGTACTTC	CSVPRDRGEQYF
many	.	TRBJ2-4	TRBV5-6	TGTGCCAGCAGCTTGGCCGGGGAAAGGGGAAACATTCAGTACTTC	CASSLAGERGNIQYF
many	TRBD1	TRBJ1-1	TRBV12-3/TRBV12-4	TGTGCCAGCAGTTTGGGTGACAGGGTTTCGGAAGCTTTCTTT	CASSLGDRVSEAFF
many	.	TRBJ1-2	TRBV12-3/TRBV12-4	TGTGCCAGCAGTTTAGGTCGGGGTACCGGCTATGGCTACACCTTC	CASSLGRGTGYGYTF
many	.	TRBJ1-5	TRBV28	TGTGCCAGCACTCCCCGGGGAAGGGGGAGTAATCAGCCCCAGCATTTT	CASTPRGRGSNQPQHF
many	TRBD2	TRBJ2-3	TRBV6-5	TGTGCCAGCAGTTTGGGACTAGCGGAAGATACGCAGTATTTT	CASSLGLAEDTQYF
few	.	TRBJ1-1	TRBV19	TGTGCCAGTAGTACGGGACACCCAATTCCTGAAGCTTTCTTT	CASSTGHPIPEAFF
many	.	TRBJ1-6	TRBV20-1	TGCAGTGCTAACGACGGGTCCTATTCACCCCTCCACTTT	CSANDGSYSPLHF
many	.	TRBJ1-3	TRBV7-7	TGTGCCAGCAGCCCGAGCCCCTCTGGAAACACCATATATTTT	CASSPSPSGNTIYF
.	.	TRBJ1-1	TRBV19	TGTGCCAGTAGTATGGGCCAGGGTTGGACTGAAGCTTTCTTT	CASSMGQGWTEAFF
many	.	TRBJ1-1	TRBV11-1	TGTGCCAGCAGCCGAACCTTGGGCGGGGAAAGAGCGGAAGCTTTCTTT	CASSRTLGGERAEAFF